This T cell receptor (beta chain) was sequenced in a study of graft-versus-host responses after intestinal transplantation. Study-level information: Tacrolimus plus steroids were given to all recipients for about 3 years, preceded by anti-thymocyte globulin induction.

Responders (about 200,000, CFSE-labeled) were co-plated with about 200,000 irradiated, violet-dye-labeled stimulators. The method was immunoSEQ multiplex PCR; TCRdb's version includes in-frame clones alone and lacks a portion of them. The sample shows 20,000 to 25,000 clones, 44% of them seen only once. Germline V gene data show CDR1 as MNHGY and CDR2 as SVAAGI. The CDR3 has 11 amino acids. Between the trimmed V and J ends, which lost 4 bases and 10 bases, there was a span of 10 bases. The sequences come from alloreactive CD8+ T cells from a mixed lymphocyte reaction culture, collected before transplantation. Subset denoted: CFSE-low proliferating T cells sorted from roughly six-day pre-transplant mixed lymphocyte reaction (GvH or HvG direction). The chain is built from TRBV6-9 and TRBJ1-1; a possible D gene is TRBD1 (6 bases). The clonotype originates from a human patient who was an organ donor for intestinal transplantation. The CDR3 is CASSSGGGAFF. The CDR3 nucleotides read TGTGCCAGCAGTTCCGGAGGGGGAGCTTTCTTT.